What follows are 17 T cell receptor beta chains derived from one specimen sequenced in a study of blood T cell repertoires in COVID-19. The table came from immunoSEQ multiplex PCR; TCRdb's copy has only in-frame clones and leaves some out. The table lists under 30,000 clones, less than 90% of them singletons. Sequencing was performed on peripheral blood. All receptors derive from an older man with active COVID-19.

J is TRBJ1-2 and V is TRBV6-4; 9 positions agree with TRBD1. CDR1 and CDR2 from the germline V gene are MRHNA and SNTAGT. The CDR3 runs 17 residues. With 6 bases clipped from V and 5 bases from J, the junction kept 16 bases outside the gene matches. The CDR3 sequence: CASSSGTGSRIGYGYTF. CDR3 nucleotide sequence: TGTGCCAGCAGCTCCGGGACAGGGAGTCGTATAGGGTATGGCTACACCTTC.

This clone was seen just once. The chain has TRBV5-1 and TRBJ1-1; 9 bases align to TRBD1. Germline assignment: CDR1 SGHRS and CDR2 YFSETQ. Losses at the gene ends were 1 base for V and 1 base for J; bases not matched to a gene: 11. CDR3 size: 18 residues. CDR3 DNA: TGCGCCAGCAGCTTGAGGGGGGACAGGGTTACAGGGAACACTGAAGCTTTCTTT. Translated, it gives CASSLRGDRVTGNTEAFF.

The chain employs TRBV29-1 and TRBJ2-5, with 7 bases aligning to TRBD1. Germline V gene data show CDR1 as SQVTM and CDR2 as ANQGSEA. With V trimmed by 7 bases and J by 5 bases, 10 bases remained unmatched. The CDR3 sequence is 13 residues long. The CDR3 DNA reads TGCAGCGCTTACAGGGGAACGGGGGAGACCCAGTACTTC. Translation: CSAYRGTGETQYF.

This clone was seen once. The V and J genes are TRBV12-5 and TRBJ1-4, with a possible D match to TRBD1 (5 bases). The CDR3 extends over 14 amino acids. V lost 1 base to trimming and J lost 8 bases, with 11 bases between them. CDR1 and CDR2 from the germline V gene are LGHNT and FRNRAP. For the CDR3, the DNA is TGTGCTAGTGGTTTGGGGCAGGGTAGGGAAAAACTGTTTTTT. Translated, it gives CASGLGQGREKLFF.

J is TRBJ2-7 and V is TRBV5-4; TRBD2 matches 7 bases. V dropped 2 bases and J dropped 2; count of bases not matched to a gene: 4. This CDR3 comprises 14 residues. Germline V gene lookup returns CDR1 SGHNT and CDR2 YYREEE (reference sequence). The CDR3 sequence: CASSFAAGPYEQYF. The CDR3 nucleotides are TGTGCCAGCAGCTTCGCAGCGGGGCCCTACGAGCAGTACTTC.

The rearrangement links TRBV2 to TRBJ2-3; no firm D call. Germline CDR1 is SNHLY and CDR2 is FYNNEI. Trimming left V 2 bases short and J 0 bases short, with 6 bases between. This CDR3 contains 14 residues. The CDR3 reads CASSENGSTDTQYF. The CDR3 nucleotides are TGTGCCAGCAGTGAAAACGGGAGCACAGATACGCAGTATTTT.

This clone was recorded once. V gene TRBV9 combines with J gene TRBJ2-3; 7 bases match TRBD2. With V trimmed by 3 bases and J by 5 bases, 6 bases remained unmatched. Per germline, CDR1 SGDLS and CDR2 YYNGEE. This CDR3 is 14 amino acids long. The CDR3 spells CASSERLARDTQYF. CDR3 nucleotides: TGTGCCAGCAGCGAGCGACTAGCCAGAGATACGCAGTATTTT.

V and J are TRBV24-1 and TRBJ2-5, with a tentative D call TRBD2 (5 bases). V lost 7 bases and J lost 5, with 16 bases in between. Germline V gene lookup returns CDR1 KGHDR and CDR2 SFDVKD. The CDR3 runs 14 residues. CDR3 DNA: TGTGCCACCAGGCCGGGATCACTTAGGGAGACCCAGTACTTC. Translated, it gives CATRPGSLRETQYF.

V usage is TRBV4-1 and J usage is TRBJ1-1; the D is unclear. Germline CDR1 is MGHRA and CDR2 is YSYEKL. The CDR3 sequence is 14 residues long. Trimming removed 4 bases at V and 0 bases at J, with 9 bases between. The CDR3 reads CASSPFRLNTEAFF. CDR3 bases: TGCGCCAGCAGCCCATTCAGGCTGAACACTGAAGCTTTCTTT.

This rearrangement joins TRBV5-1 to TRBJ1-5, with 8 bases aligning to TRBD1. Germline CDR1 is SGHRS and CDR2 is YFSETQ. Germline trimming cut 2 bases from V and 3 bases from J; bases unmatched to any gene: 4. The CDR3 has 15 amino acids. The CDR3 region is CASSFTTGDNQPQHF. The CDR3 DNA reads TGCGCCAGCAGCTTCACGACAGGGGACAATCAGCCCCAGCATTTT.

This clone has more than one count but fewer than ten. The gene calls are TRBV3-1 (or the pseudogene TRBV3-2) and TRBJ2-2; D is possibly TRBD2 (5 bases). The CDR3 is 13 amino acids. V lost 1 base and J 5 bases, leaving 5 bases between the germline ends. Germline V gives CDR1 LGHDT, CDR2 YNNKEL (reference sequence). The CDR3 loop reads CASSQGRTGELFF. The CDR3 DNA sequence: TGTGCCAGCAGCCAAGGGAGGACCGGGGAGCTGTTTTTT.

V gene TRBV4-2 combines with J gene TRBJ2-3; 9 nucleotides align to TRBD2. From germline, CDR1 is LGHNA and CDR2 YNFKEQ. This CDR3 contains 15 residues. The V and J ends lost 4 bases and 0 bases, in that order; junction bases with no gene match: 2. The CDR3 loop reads CASSRLAASTDTQYF. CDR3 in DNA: TGTGCCAGCAGCCGACTAGCGGCTAGCACAGATACGCAGTATTTT.

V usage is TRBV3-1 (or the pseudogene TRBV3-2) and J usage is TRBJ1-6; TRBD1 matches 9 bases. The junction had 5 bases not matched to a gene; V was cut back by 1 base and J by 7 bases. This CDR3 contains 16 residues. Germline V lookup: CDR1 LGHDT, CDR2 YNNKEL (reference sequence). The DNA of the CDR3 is TGTGCCAGCAGCCAAGGGACAGGGGTTGGCAATTCACCCCTCCACTTT. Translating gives CASSQGTGVGNSPLHF.

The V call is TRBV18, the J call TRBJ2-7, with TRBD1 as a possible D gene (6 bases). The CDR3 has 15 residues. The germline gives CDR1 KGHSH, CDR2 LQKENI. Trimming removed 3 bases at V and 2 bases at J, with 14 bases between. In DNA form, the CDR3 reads TGTGCCAGCTCACCCCGGCCCAGGGGAACCTACGAGCAGTACTTC. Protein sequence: CASSPRPRGTYEQYF.

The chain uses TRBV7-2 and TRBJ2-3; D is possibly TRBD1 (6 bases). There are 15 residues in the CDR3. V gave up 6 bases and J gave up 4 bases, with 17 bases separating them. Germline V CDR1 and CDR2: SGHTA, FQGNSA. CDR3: CASSLQGYFPDTQYF. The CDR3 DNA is TGTGCCAGCAGTCTACAGGGTTATTTCCCAGATACGCAGTATTTT.

In DNA form, the CDR3 reads TGCGCCAGCAGGACCGGGACAGACACAGATACGCAGTATTTT. It translates to CASRTGTDTDTQYF. This chain uses TRBV5-1 with TRBJ2-3; 7 positions agree with TRBD1. The V gene's germline CDR1 is SGHRS and CDR2 YFSETQ. The CDR3 contains 14 residues. V dropped 5 bases and J dropped 2; count of bases not matched to a gene: 5.

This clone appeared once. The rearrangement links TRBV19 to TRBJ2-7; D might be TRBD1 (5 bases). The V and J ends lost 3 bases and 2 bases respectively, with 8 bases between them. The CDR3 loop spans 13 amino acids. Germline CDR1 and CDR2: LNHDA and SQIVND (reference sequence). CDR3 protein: CASSIDRTYEQYF. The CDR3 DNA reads TGTGCCAGTAGTATTGACAGAACCTACGAGCAGTACTTC. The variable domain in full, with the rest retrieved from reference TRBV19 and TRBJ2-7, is DGGITQSPKYLFRKEGQNVTLSCEQNLNHDAMYWYRQDPGQGLRLIYYSQIVNDFQKGDIAEGYSVSREKKESFPLTVTSAQKNPTAFYLCASSIDRTYEQYFGPGTRLTVT.